The next 26 T cell receptor beta chains were all read from a single sample in a study of T-cell reconstitution after alpha-beta-depleted transplantation in children. TCRbeta library construction was performed incorporating unique molecular identifiers. Each CDR3 protein is one row after TCRdb ran MiXCR on the PCR reads. This table holds roughly 100,000 distinct CDR3 sequences, approximately 6% found once. Sequences were derived from PBMCs, mostly from graft donor cells, sampled 60 days after TCRalphabeta/CD19-depleted stem cell transplant. The receptors shown here come from a female patient between 2 and 15 years old who had a stem cell transplant for Fanconi anemia, so the T cells may come from the graft donor.

Note on this clonotype: One base away lies a much larger clone, so this may be a sequencing read error. The gene calls are TRBV29-1 and TRBJ2-7; D call uncertain. Germline V gene data show CDR1 as SQVTM and CDR2 as ANQGSEA. Trimming cost V 6 bases and J 5 bases, with 11 bases left between them. The CDR3 runs 11 residues. In DNA form, the CDR3 reads TGCAGCGTGCTCCTAAGCAACGAGCAGTACTTC. Translation gives CSVLLSNEQYF.

In its sample, this clonotype was seen a few times. This chain joins TRBV18 and TRBJ1-1; D is possibly TRBD1 (5 bases). This CDR3 contains 14 residues. The V end was cut by 3 bases, the J end by 0 bases, with 8 bases between. From germline, CDR1 is KGHSH and CDR2 LQKENI. Written as DNA, the CDR3 is TGTGCCAGCTCACCGGGGGTACTGAACACTGAAGCTTTCTTT. This codes for CASSPGVLNTEAFF. Looking up the rest from reference TRBV18 and TRBJ1-1 gives the full variable domain: NAGVMQNPRHLVRRRGQEARLRCSPMKGHSHVYWYRQLPEEGLKFMVYLQKENIIDESGMPKERFSAEFPKEGPSILRIQQVVRGDSAAYFCASSPGVLNTEAFFGQGTRLTVV.

This clonotype was found many times. This rearrangement joins TRBV5-1 to TRBJ2-7; a possible D gene is TRBD2 (6 bases). The CDR3 loop spans 13 amino acids. Trimming stripped 3 bases from V and 3 bases from J, with 10 bases between. Per the germline V gene, CDR1 is SGHRS and CDR2 is YFSETQ. CDR3 DNA: TGCGCCAGCAGCTACGGGGGAAACTACGAGCAGTACTTC. Translating gives CASSYGGNYEQYF.

In its sample, this clonotype was seen many times. One end of the junction does not line up with germline, which may come from a read error. V and J are TRBV5-1 and TRBJ2-3; unclear D gene. Looked up from germline, CDR1 is SGHRS and CDR2 is YFSETQ. This CDR3 has 11 amino acids. The chain's CDR3 is CASSLQDTQYF. The DNA for the CDR3 is TGTGCCAGCTCACTACAAGATACGCAGTATTTT.

The sample holds many counts of this clonotype. This chain joins TRBV20-1 and TRBJ2-3; TRBD1 might be the D (5 bases). CDR1 is DFQATT, CDR2 SNEGSKA, per germline (reference sequence). This CDR3 is built from 13 residues. V was pared by 6 bases and J by 0 bases, with 10 bases between. This CDR3 is CSATSGSTDTQYF. DNA of the CDR3: TGCAGTGCAACCTCAGGGAGCACAGATACGCAGTATTTT.

There are many counts of this clonotype. The V and J genes are TRBV7-6 and TRBJ2-1; TRBD1 might be the D (5 bases). Trimming stripped 5 bases from V and 6 bases from J, with 17 bases between. From germline, CDR1 is SGHVS and CDR2 FNYEAQ. The CDR3 extends over 15 amino acids. CDR3 sequence reads: CASSPVGPRGNEQFF. CDR3 DNA sequence: TGTGCCAGCAGCCCAGTGGGCCCTAGGGGCAATGAGCAGTTCTTC.

The chain links TRBV12-3 or TRBV12-4 to TRBJ2-7; 8 bases match TRBD2. Trimming took 7 bases from V and 8 from J; bases not matched to a gene: 7. This CDR3 spans 12 amino acids. Written as DNA, the CDR3 is TGTGCCAGCAAAGAGCGGGAGAGCCAGCAGTACTTC. Residues: CASKERESQQYF.

The chain uses TRBV3-1 and TRBJ2-5; D is tentatively TRBD1 or TRBD2 (6 bases each). The CDR3 sequence is 15 residues long. V dropped 4 bases and J dropped 1 base, with 13 bases sitting between them. Germline V gene lookup returns CDR1 LGHDT and CDR2 YNNKEL (reference sequence). The CDR3 coding sequence is TGTGCCAGCAGCCCGAGCGGAGGGGGCCAAGAGACCCAGTACTTC. Encoded protein: CASSPSGGGQETQYF.

This clonotype was seen repeatedly, ten times or more. The rearrangement uses TRBV12-3 or TRBV12-4 and TRBJ2-3; D perhaps matches TRBD2 (6 bases). The CDR3 is 13 residues long. V was cut by 2 bases and J by 8 bases, with 11 bases left in between. The DNA for the CDR3 is TGTGCCAGCAGTTTATCGGAGACTAGTACGCAGTATTTT. Protein sequence: CASSLSETSTQYF.

This clonotype was seen many times. This rearrangement joins TRBV12-3 or TRBV12-4 to TRBJ2-6; TRBD1 aligns across 9 bases. V shed 8 bases and J 0 bases; nucleotides not matched to a gene: 8. CDR3 size: 17 residues. CDR3 in amino acids: CASRRTGAFSGANVLTF. The CDR3 DNA follows: TGTGCCAGCCGCCGGACAGGGGCCTTCTCTGGGGCCAACGTCCTGACTTTC.

Ten or more counts support this clonotype. In DNA form, the CDR3 reads TGTGCCAGCAGCGTATTCGGGTCCCGTACAGATACGCAGTATTTT. Its protein product is CASSVFGSRTDTQYF. The gene calls are TRBV9 and TRBJ2-3; D uncertain. Germline V gene lookup returns CDR1 SGDLS and CDR2 YYNGEE. V dropped 1 base and J dropped 3 bases, with 12 bases sitting between them. There are 15 residues in the CDR3.

This clonotype was detected ten times or more. The V call is TRBV7-2, the J call TRBJ2-7; TRBD1 or TRBD2 may be the D gene (5 bases each). CDR3 length equals 14 residues. Germline values: CDR1 SGHTA, CDR2 FQGNSA. V lost 6 bases and J lost 4, with 16 bases in between. CDR3 in amino acids: CASSFGTRGYEQYF. The CDR3 nucleotides are TGTGCCAGCAGTTTCGGGACCCGAGGGTACGAGCAGTACTTC.

The chain is built from TRBV2 and TRBJ1-1; no reliable D call. The V gene lost 2 bases and the J gene lost 0 bases, with 13 bases spanning the gap. The CDR3 is 16 residues long. The germline V gene encodes CDR1 SNHLY and CDR2 FYNNEI. CDR3 sequence: CASSESVPGMNTEAFF. DNA for the CDR3: TGTGCCAGCAGTGAATCGGTACCAGGTATGAACACTGAAGCTTTCTTT.

This clonotype was observed at least ten times. The V gene is TRBV12-3 or TRBV12-4, the J gene TRBJ2-1; 8 bases map to TRBD2. The CDR3 extends over 11 amino acids. The ends lost 6 bases at V and 11 bases at J; junction bases unmatched: 3. The CDR3 nucleotides are TGTGCCAGCAGCCGACTAGCGCAGCAGTTCTTC. This translates into CASSRLAQQFF.

This clonotype was picked up many times. The chain recombines TRBV6-1 with TRBJ2-7, with a possible D match to TRBD2 (5 bases). Germline CDR1 reads MNHNS; CDR2 reads SASEGT. Trimming removed 4 bases from V and 3 bases from J, with 16 bases in between. The CDR3 is 15 amino acids. CDR3 nucleotides: TGTGCCAGCAGTGGGTCCCTGGGCGGGCACTACGAGCAGTACTTC. Its translation is CASSGSLGGHYEQYF.

This chain joins TRBV27 and TRBJ2-7; TRBD2 aligns across 14 bases. V was clipped by 4 bases and J by 4 bases; unmatched bases: 18. The CDR3 spans 20 residues. CDR1 is MNHEY, CDR2 SMNVEV, per germline (reference sequence). CDR3 protein: CASSWTDRGLAGVVAYEQYF. The DNA of the CDR3 is TGTGCCAGCAGTTGGACGGACAGGGGACTAGCGGGAGTAGTGGCTTACGAGCAGTACTTC.

Regarding this clonotype: It is likely a read error, because the conserved phenylalanine at the end of the CDR3 is missing. The chain uses TRBV9 and TRBJ2-4, with D uncertain. The CDR3 runs 14 residues. Germline assignment: CDR1 SGDLS and CDR2 YYNGEE. V was pared by 0 bases and J by 3 bases, with 7 bases between. The CDR3 loop reads CASSVGRDKNIQYC. For the CDR3, the DNA is TGTGCCAGCAGCGTAGGGAGAGACAAAAACATTCAGTACTGC.

This clonotype occurred many times. This chain links TRBV5-5 with TRBJ1-1; 7 bases line up with TRBD1. The CDR3 length is 13 residues. CDR1 and CDR2 from the germline V gene are SGHKS and YYEKEE (reference sequence). After removal of 2 bases from V and 10 bases from J, the junction contained 8 bases not matched to a gene. DNA for the CDR3: TGTGCCAGCAGCTTCGCGCAGGGGGTACGAGCTTTCTTT. This translates into CASSFAQGVRAFF.

The CDR3 DNA is TGTGCCAGCAGTTTTCGGGTCGCGGGGGGGCCAGATACGCAGTATTTT. Translating it yields CASSFRVAGGPDTQYF. V gene TRBV12-3 or TRBV12-4 combines with J gene TRBJ2-3; the match to TRBD2 covers 9 bases. Unmatched junction bases numbered 8, after V lost 3 bases and J lost 4 bases. The CDR3 sequence is 16 residues long.

This clonotype was detected ten times or more. This chain links TRBV5-1 with TRBJ2-1; the match to TRBD2 covers 8 bases. Losses at the gene ends were 4 bases for V and 3 bases for J; bases not matched to a gene: 3. The CDR3 consists of 14 residues. Germline values: CDR1 SGHRS, CDR2 YFSETQ. CDR3 residues: CASSEGLDYNEQFF. CDR3 coding DNA: TGCGCCAGCAGCGAGGGACTAGACTACAATGAGCAGTTCTTC.

This clonotype has a count of ten or more. The V gene is TRBV7-9, the J gene TRBJ2-5; 8 bases fit TRBD1. Germline values: CDR1 SEHNR, CDR2 FQNEAQ (reference sequence). The CDR3 length is 13 residues. V shed 9 bases, J shed 3 bases, and the junction held 6 bases outside the gene matches. The CDR3 bases are TGTGCCAGAGAGGACAGGGAAGAAGAGACCCAGTACTTC. Protein product: CAREDREEETQYF.

The chain combines TRBV20-1 with TRBJ2-5; 8 nucleotides match TRBD2. CDR3 length: 17 amino acids. V was clipped by 0 bases and J by 0 bases; unmatched bases: 9. CDR1 is DFQATT, CDR2 SNEGSKA, per germline (reference sequence). DNA of the CDR3: TGCAGTGCTAGAGACCTGGGAGCGGGAGATTACCAAGAGACCCAGTACTTC. Its translation is CSARDLGAGDYQETQYF.

This clonotype was found a few times. The V and J genes are TRBV10-2 and TRBJ1-2; TRBD1 is a possible D gene (6 bases). CDR3 length: 13 residues. The V gene lost 6 bases and the J gene lost 8 bases, with 16 bases spanning the gap. The V gene's germline CDR1 is WSHSY and CDR2 SAAADI. DNA of the CDR3: TGCGCCAGCAGCTTAACAGGGACTAGAGGCTACACCTTC. Its protein is CASSLTGTRGYTF.

The chain uses TRBV7-9 and TRBJ1-2; a possible D gene is TRBD1 (5 bases). Per the germline V gene, CDR1 is SEHNR and CDR2 is FQNEAQ (reference sequence). The V end was cut by 3 bases, the J end by 6 bases, with 8 bases between. The CDR3 contains 12 residues. The CDR3 loop is CASSFQGNGYTF. The CDR3 DNA follows: TGTGCCAGCAGCTTTCAGGGAAATGGCTACACCTTC.

The V and J genes are TRBV7-6 and TRBJ2-3; 8 nucleotides line up with TRBD2. V dropped 1 base and J dropped 2; count of bases not matched to a gene: 17. Germline-derived CDR1 and CDR2 are SGHVS and FNYEAQ. The CDR3 has 20 residues. The CDR3 reads CASSLDLGLTSDKNTDTQYF. The CDR3, as DNA: TGTGCCAGCAGCTTAGACTTGGGTTTGACTAGCGATAAGAACACAGATACGCAGTATTTT.

This clonotype was counted only a few times. The rearrangement uses TRBV5-5 and TRBJ1-4; 8 bases line up with TRBD1. The V gene's germline CDR1 is SGHKS and CDR2 YYEKEE (reference sequence). With V trimmed by 1 base and J by 5 bases, 7 bases remained unmatched. The CDR3 contains 16 residues. The CDR3 sequence: CASSLNIRGRNEKLFF. The CDR3 DNA reads TGTGCCAGCAGCTTGAACATCAGGGGGCGGAATGAAAAACTGTTTTTT. Based on the CDR3 plus reference TRBV5-5 and TRBJ1-4, the full variable domain is DAGVTQSPTHLIKTRGQQVTLRCSPISGHKSVSWYQQVLGQGPQFIFQYYEKEERGRGNFPDRFSARQFPNYSSELNVNALLLGDSALYLCASSLNIRGRNEKLFFGSGTQLSVL.